This TCR beta chain was found in a study of blood T cell repertoires in COVID-19. Only in-frame clones appear in the TCRdb table, and some are missing; sequencing was by immunoSEQ multiplex PCR. The repertoire holds 45,000 to 65,000 clones, with about 89% as singletons. This CDR3 is 13 amino acids long. Germline assignment: CDR1 KGHSH and CDR2 LQKENI. J lost 7 bases, V lost 6 bases, and 6 bases had no gene match. Sequencing was done on a sample of peripheral blood. V is TRBV18 and J is TRBJ1-5; the match to TRBD1 covers 7 bases. The receptor's source is a human donor in a cohort sampled during active COVID-19. CDR3: CASSQGEGQPQHF. The CDR3 DNA follows: TGTGCCAGCTCCCAGGGGGAAGGGCAGCCCCAGCATTTT.